This T cell receptor (beta chain) derives from a study of blood T cell repertoires in COVID-19. CDR1 and CDR2 from the germline V gene are MNHEY and SVGAGI. The CDR3 loop spans 15 amino acids. V was shortened by 7 bases and J by 4 bases, with 17 bases between the two germline ends. Method: immunoSEQ multiplex PCR; TCRdb's copy keeps in-frame clones and lacks some. This table holds 150,000 to 200,000 clones, roughly 80% found once. This TCR was recovered from a woman aged 45-65 years who had recovered from COVID-19. The chain links TRBV6-5 to TRBJ1-5; maybe TRBD1 (6 bases). Input material: PBMCs or T cells enriched from blood (not recorded which). CDR3 in amino acids: CASTGGRARNQPQHF. Written as DNA, the CDR3 is TGTGCCAGCACGGGGGGCAGGGCTAGAAATCAGCCCCAGCATTTT.